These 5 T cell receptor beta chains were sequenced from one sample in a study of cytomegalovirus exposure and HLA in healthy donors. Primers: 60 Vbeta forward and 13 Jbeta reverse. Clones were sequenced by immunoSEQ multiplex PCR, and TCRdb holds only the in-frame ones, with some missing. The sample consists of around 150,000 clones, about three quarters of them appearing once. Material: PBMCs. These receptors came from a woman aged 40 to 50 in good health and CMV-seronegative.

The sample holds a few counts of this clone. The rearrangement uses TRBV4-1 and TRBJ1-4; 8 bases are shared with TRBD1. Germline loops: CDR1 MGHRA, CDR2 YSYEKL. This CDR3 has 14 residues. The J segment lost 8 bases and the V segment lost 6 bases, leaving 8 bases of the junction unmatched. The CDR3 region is CASSRQGLREKLFF. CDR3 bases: TGCGCCAGCAGTCGACAGGGGCTCCGGGAAAAACTGTTTTTT.

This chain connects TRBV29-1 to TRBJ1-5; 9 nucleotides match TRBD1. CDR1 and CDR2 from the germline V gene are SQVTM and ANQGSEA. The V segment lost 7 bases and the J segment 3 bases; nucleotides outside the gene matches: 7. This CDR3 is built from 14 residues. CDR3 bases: TGCAGCGGCCGACAGGGGGACCCCAATCAGCCCCAGCATTTT. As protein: CSGRQGDPNQPQHF.

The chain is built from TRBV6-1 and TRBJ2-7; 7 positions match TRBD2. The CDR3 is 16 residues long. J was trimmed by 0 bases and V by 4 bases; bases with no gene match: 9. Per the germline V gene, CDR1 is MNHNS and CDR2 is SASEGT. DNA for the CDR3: TGTGCCAGCAGTGGCGTAAGGGAGGGGATCTCCTACGAGCAGTACTTC. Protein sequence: CASSGVREGISYEQYF.

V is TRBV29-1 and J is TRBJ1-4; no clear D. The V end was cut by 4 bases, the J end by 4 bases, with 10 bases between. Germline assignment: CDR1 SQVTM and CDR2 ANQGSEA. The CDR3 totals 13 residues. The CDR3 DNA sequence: TGCAGCGTTGTAGAGCCAGTTAATGAAAAACTGTTTTTT. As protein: CSVVEPVNEKLFF.

The CDR3 region is CASSLDRTGGNGYTF. DNA for the CDR3: TGTGCCAGCAGCTTGGATCGGACAGGGGGTAATGGCTACACCTTC. The chain uses TRBV5-4 and TRBJ1-2; 10 positions agree with TRBD1. V lost 0 bases and J lost 6; bases outside the gene matches: 5. In germline, CDR1 is SGHNT, CDR2 YYREEE (reference sequence). The CDR3 runs to 15 residues. The full variable domain, rest sourced from reference TRBV5-4 and TRBJ1-2, is ETGVTQSPTHLIKTRGQQVTLRCSSQSGHNTVSWYQQALGQGPQFIFQYYREEENGRGNFPPRFSGLQFPNYSSELNVNALELDDSALYLCASSLDRTGGNGYTFGSGTRLTVV.